This T cell receptor beta chain was captured by sequencing in a study of cytomegalovirus exposure and HLA in healthy donors. The donors were in the roughly 110-subject validation cohort; that cohort was separate from the roughly 730-subject first cohort. Germline values: CDR1 MGHRA, CDR2 YSYEKL. The CDR3 is 16 amino acids. V was clipped by 4 bases and J by 0 bases, with 15 bases between them. Assay used: immunoSEQ multiplex PCR; TCRdb lists only in-frame clones, some missing. The table includes about 150,000 clones, roughly nine tenths detected once. This chain links TRBV4-1 with TRBJ2-5; D ambiguous. Sequences were obtained from PBMCs. The receptor's source is a woman between 18 and 29 years old in good health and CMV-seropositive. The CDR3 spells CASSRLDTVDQETQYF. The CDR3 nucleotides read TGCGCCAGCAGCCGATTAGACACAGTGGACCAAGAGACCCAGTACTTC.